The T cell receptor (beta chain) under discussion was sequenced for a study of human T cells and chemical hapten exposure. As for the study in general: Each patch test put 0.01% DPC on the upper back, and results were read at 6 days.

TCRdb processed the RACE reads anew with MiXCR; each CDR3 protein has one entry. Found here are more than 300,000 distinct CDR3 sequences, over 5% of them singletons; the top ten hold around 8.8%. The CDR3 covers 15 residues. Germline V lookup: CDR1 LGHDT, CDR2 YNNKEL (reference sequence). With 1 base removed from V and 1 base from J, the gap between germline ends came to 9 bases. The time point is: pre-sensitization, week 0. Stated treatment: therapeutic diphenylcyclopropenone sensitization with weekly scalp DPC. Sequencing was performed on whole blood, taken in connection with sensitization to the hapten diphenylcyclopropenone (DPC). The TCR sequence derives from a woman between 18 and 29 years old with alopecia areata. Some clones in this sample may be carry-over from other donors' samples. The chain combines TRBV3-1 with TRBJ2-3; D possibly matches TRBD1 or TRBD2 (5 bases each). This chain's CDR3 is CASSQAGAGTDTQYF. Here the CDR3 DNA reads TGTGCCAGCAGCCAAGCCGGGGCCGGCACAGATACGCAGTATTTT.